One sample yielded the 30 T cell receptor beta chains listed below, sequenced in a study of cytomegalovirus exposure and HLA in healthy donors. PCR primers comprised 60 Vbeta and 13 Jbeta primers. Sequencing used immunoSEQ multiplex PCR; TCRdb keeps in-frame clones, though not all of them. The table lists 130,000 to 150,000 clones, about 74% of them singletons. The sequenced sample was PBMCs. These receptors were obtained from a middle-aged man in good health and CMV-seropositive.

The chain couples TRBV7-3 to TRBJ2-1, with a tentative D call TRBD2 (5 bases). This CDR3 has 14 residues. Germline V lookup: CDR1 SGHTA, CDR2 FQGTGA. Trimming took off 4 bases at V and 6 bases at J, with 13 bases between the two ends. The chain's CDR3 is CASSSRGSSNEQFF. The CDR3 DNA is TGTGCCAGCAGCTCCCGGGGTAGCAGCAATGAGCAGTTCTTC.

This chain connects TRBV19 to TRBJ2-5; D not resolved. Near its end, the DNA agrees better with TRBJ2-7, so the J call may be wrong. The germline V gene has CDR1 LNHDA and CDR2 SQIVND (reference sequence). The length of the CDR3 is 12 residues. CDR3 protein: CASSPPPLEQYF. CDR3 nucleotide sequence: TGTGCCAGTAGTCCCCCCCCGCTCGAGCAGTACTTC.

The CDR3 coding sequence is TGTGCCAGCACCCAAGGGGGCACCGGGGCCTACGAGCAGTACTTC. Protein: CASTQGGTGAYEQYF. The chain links TRBV6-6 to TRBJ2-7; 7 bases fit TRBD1. After removal of 7 bases from V and 2 bases from J, the junction contained 11 bases not matched to a gene. This CDR3 comprises 15 residues. Germline CDR1 and CDR2: MNHNY and SVGAGI (reference sequence).

The chain links TRBV19 to TRBJ2-3; the match to TRBD2 covers 9 bases. Germline lookup yields CDR1 LNHDA and CDR2 SQIVND (reference sequence). The CDR3 runs 15 residues. V was clipped by 6 bases and J by 2 bases; unmatched bases: 6. The CDR3 loop reads CASRFAGGPTDTQYF. CDR3 DNA: TGTGCCAGTAGGTTTGCGGGAGGGCCCACAGATACGCAGTATTTT.

CDR3 protein: CASGRDEQYF. CDR3 DNA: TGTGCCAGCGGGAGGGACGAGCAGTACTTC. The chain recombines TRBV2 with TRBJ2-7; 7 positions agree with TRBD2. Per germline, CDR1 SNHLY and CDR2 FYNNEI. This CDR3 spans 10 amino acids. J lost 5 bases, V lost 8 bases, and 0 bases had no gene match.

The J gene is TRBJ2-1, the V gene TRBV7-6; 11 bases are a match to TRBD2. Germline CDR1 and CDR2: SGHVS and FNYEAQ. The CDR3 extends over 17 amino acids. The V segment lost 1 base and the J segment 2 bases; nucleotides outside the gene matches: 4. The CDR3 DNA follows: TGTGCCAGCAGCTTAGAGCTAGCGGGAGGAACCTACAATGAGCAGTTCTTC. This gives the protein CASSLELAGGTYNEQFF.

The CDR3 spells CASRPADYNEQFF. The CDR3, as DNA: TGTGCCAGCAGACCAGCGGACTACAATGAGCAGTTCTTC. The chain couples TRBV6-1 to TRBJ2-1, with D perhaps matching TRBD2 (5 bases). Germline values: CDR1 MNHNS, CDR2 SASEGT. The CDR3 spans 13 residues. The ends were cut back, 6 bases at V and 3 bases at J, with 9 bases in the middle.

The gene calls are TRBV5-1 and TRBJ2-5; D is perhaps TRBD1 (6 bases). The closer fit of TRBJ2-7 to the DNA end suggests the J call may be wrong. The CDR3 consists of 15 residues. Germline values: CDR1 SGHRS, CDR2 YFSETQ. Here the CDR3 DNA reads TGCGCCAGCAGCTTAAGAACGGACAGACCCTACGAGCAGTACTTC. Its protein is CASSLRTDRPYEQYF.

The rearrangement uses TRBV29-1 and TRBJ1-2, with no clear D. The CDR3 is 14 amino acids. The germline gives CDR1 SQVTM, CDR2 ANQGSEA. V lost 6 bases and J lost 8, with 22 bases in between. CDR3 sequence (DNA): TGCAGCGTCTCATTGGCGGGGAACATCTACGGCTACACCTTC. Translation: CSVSLAGNIYGYTF.

This clone was picked up one time. One end of the junction fails to match germline, which may point to a read error. In DNA, the CDR3 is TGTTCCAGCAGCTTAGGGACTATCCATCAAGAGACCCAGTACTTC. The encoded protein is CSSSLGTIHQETQYF. The V gene is TRBV7-9, the J gene TRBJ2-5; 7 bases map to TRBD2. Germline V gives CDR1 SEHNR, CDR2 FQNEAQ (reference sequence). CDR3 length: 15 residues.

The rearrangement links TRBV7-8 to TRBJ2-3, with 11 bases identical to TRBD1. V was clipped by 4 bases and J by 2 bases; unmatched bases: 2. The CDR3 has 15 residues. Per germline, CDR1 SGHVS and CDR2 FQNEAQ. In nucleotides, the CDR3 is TGTGCCAGCAGCTCGGACAGGGGGCTCACAGATACGCAGTATTTT. Translation: CASSSDRGLTDTQYF.

This clone was seen a handful of times. The rearrangement links TRBV5-6 to TRBJ1-1; 7 bases are shared with TRBD1. Germline trimming cut 4 bases from V and 9 bases from J; bases unmatched to any gene: 12. CDR3 length equals 14 residues. The germline V gene has CDR1 SGHDT and CDR2 YYEEEE. The CDR3 DNA follows: TGTGCCAGCAGCGAGATGGACAGGAACGGGAAAGCTTTCTTT. This gives the protein CASSEMDRNGKAFF.

A few counts support this clone. The chain recombines TRBV11-2 with TRBJ2-7; tentative D call: TRBD1 (6 bases). CDR3 length equals 14 residues. V was pared by 1 base and J by 4 bases, with 11 bases between. Germline assignment: CDR1 SGHAT and CDR2 FQNNGV. The CDR3 coding sequence is TGTGCCAGCAGCTTAGCCGGGACAACTTACGAGCAGTACTTC. Translation: CASSLAGTTYEQYF.

The chain is built from TRBV10-3 and TRBJ2-1, with 7 nucleotides matching TRBD2. V gave up 5 bases and J gave up 1 base; unmatched junction bases: 8. This CDR3 contains 16 residues. Germline values: CDR1 ENHRY, CDR2 SYGVKD. As DNA, the CDR3 is TGTGCCATCAGTTCTCCTAGCGGAGATTCCTACAATGAGCAGTTCTTC. Its translation: CAISSPSGDSYNEQFF.

J is TRBJ1-2 and V is TRBV9, with TRBD1 matching over 7 bases. Germline V lookup: CDR1 SGDLS, CDR2 YYNGEE. V dropped 2 bases and J dropped 3; count of bases not matched to a gene: 1. The CDR3 covers 13 residues. The CDR3 region is CASSVGTDYGYTF. CDR3 in DNA: TGTGCCAGCAGCGTGGGGACAGACTATGGCTACACCTTC. Variable domain in full (rest from reference TRBV9 and TRBJ1-2): DSGVTQTPKHLITATGQRVTLRCSPRSGDLSVYWYQQSLDQGLQFLIQYYNGEERAKGNILERFSAQQFPDLHSELNLSSLELGDSALYFCASSVGTDYGYTFGSGTRLTVV.

This clone was counted a few times. The V call is TRBV25-1, the J call TRBJ2-1; 8 bases agree with TRBD1. This CDR3 has 15 residues. Germline V gene data show CDR1 as MGHDK and CDR2 as SYGVNS. After removal of 4 bases from V and 2 bases from J, the junction contained 4 bases not matched to a gene. This chain's CDR3 is CASSANRGAYNEQFF. The CDR3 nucleotides read TGTGCCAGCAGTGCTAACAGGGGGGCCTACAATGAGCAGTTCTTC.

The V call is TRBV10-3, the J call TRBJ2-3; 7 nucleotides match TRBD2. The junction had 1 base not matched to a gene; V was cut back by 8 bases and J by 2 bases. The CDR3 totals 12 residues. In germline, CDR1 is ENHRY, CDR2 SYGVKD. The CDR3 here is CAILADTDTQYF. Here the CDR3 DNA reads TGTGCCATCCTAGCGGACACAGATACGCAGTATTTT.

This chain joins TRBV7-9 and TRBJ2-7, with 9 positions matching TRBD2. V dropped 3 bases and J dropped 6; count of bases not matched to a gene: 9. The V gene's germline CDR1 is SEHNR and CDR2 FQNEAQ (reference sequence). This CDR3 comprises 15 residues. CDR3 DNA: TGTGCCAGCAGCTTTCTAGCGGGAAGTAATCCCGAGCAGTACTTC. Encoded protein: CASSFLAGSNPEQYF.

The chain has TRBV5-1 and TRBJ2-3; 7 bases agree with TRBD1. Germline V gene lookup returns CDR1 SGHRS and CDR2 YFSETQ. The CDR3 runs 13 residues. The J segment lost 1 base and the V segment lost 7 bases, leaving 3 bases of the junction unmatched. CDR3 in amino acids: CASGGQGTDTQYF. CDR3 sequence (DNA): TGCGCCAGCGGCGGACAGGGCACAGATACGCAGTATTTT.

This chain connects TRBV7-6 to TRBJ2-5; D remains ambiguous. The closer fit of TRBJ2-7 to the DNA end suggests the J call may be wrong. CDR1 and CDR2 from the germline V gene are SGHVS and FNYEAQ. The CDR3 sequence is 13 residues long. DNA of the CDR3: TGTGCCAGCAGTTACCGGTCTTCCTACGAGCAGTACTTC. Translation: CASSYRSSYEQYF.

V usage is TRBV19 and J usage is TRBJ2-5; 8 bases are a match to TRBD1. The V and J ends lost 3 bases and 2 bases, in that order; junction bases with no gene match: 5. Per the germline V gene, CDR1 is LNHDA and CDR2 is SQIVND (reference sequence). The CDR3 totals 15 residues. The CDR3: CASSMLGTGQETQYF. CDR3 DNA: TGTGCCAGTAGTATGCTCGGGACAGGTCAAGAGACCCAGTACTTC. The entire variable domain, with the rest obtained from reference TRBV19 and TRBJ2-5, is as follows: DGGITQSPKYLFRKEGQNVTLSCEQNLNHDAMYWYRQDPGQGLRLIYYSQIVNDFQKGDIAEGYSVSREKKESFPLTVTSAQKNPTAFYLCASSMLGTGQETQYFGPGTRLLVL.

CDR3 nucleotides: TGTGCCAGCAGCTTGGGGGGGGGAGCCACAGATACGCAGTATTTT. It is translated as CASSLGGGATDTQYF. This chain joins TRBV5-4 and TRBJ2-3, with TRBD2 matching over 7 bases. V lost 0 bases and J lost 2; bases outside the gene matches: 3. CDR3 length: 15 amino acids. Per the germline V gene, CDR1 is SGHNT and CDR2 is YYREEE (reference sequence).

The chain couples TRBV28 to TRBJ2-7; possibly TRBD2 for D (7 bases). CDR3 length: 15 amino acids. CDR1 and CDR2 from the germline V gene are MDHEN and SYDVKM. Trimming took off 1 base at V and 4 bases at J, with 14 bases between the two ends. This CDR3 reads CASSLYGGARYEQYF. CDR3 sequence (DNA): TGTGCCAGCAGTTTATATGGGGGGGCAAGGTACGAGCAGTACTTC. Looking up the rest from reference TRBV28 and TRBJ2-7 gives the full variable domain: DVKVTQSSRYLVKRTGEKVFLECVQDMDHENMFWYRQDPGLGLRLIYFSYDVKMKEKGDIPEGYSVSREKKERFSLILESASTNQTSMYLCASSLYGGARYEQYFGPGTRLTVT.

V gene TRBV13 combines with J gene TRBJ1-2, with D perhaps matching TRBD1 (6 bases). CDR3 length: 15 amino acids. V lost 2 bases, J lost 7 bases, and 17 bases lay in between. Germline-derived CDR1 and CDR2 are PRHDT and FYEKMQ (reference sequence). CDR3 sequence: CASSLSDRFFTGYTF. For the CDR3, the DNA is TGTGCCAGCAGCTTATCCGACAGGTTCTTTACTGGCTACACCTTC.

The chain combines TRBV4-2 with TRBJ2-5; 12 nucleotides line up with TRBD2. The V gene end was trimmed by 1 base and the J gene end by 13 bases; junction bases not matched to a gene: 10. The CDR3 spans 15 residues. The germline V gene encodes CDR1 LGHNA and CDR2 YNFKEQ. The CDR3 DNA reads as TGTGCCAGCAGCCAAGGGGCCGGGACTAGCGGGCTCTGGTACTTC. This gives the protein CASSQGAGTSGLWYF.

This chain connects TRBV28 to TRBJ2-7; TRBD2 aligns across 13 bases. Germline CDR1 MDHEN, CDR2 SYDVKM. V was clipped by 10 bases and J by 4 bases; unmatched bases: 7. The CDR3 is 14 amino acids. CDR3 protein: CATQRTSGRYEQYF. The CDR3 coding sequence is TGTGCCACCCAAAGGACTAGCGGGAGATACGAGCAGTACTTC. The complete variable domain, with remaining parts taken from reference TRBV28 and TRBJ2-7, reads DVKVTQSSRYLVKRTGEKVFLECVQDMDHENMFWYRQDPGLGLRLIYFSYDVKMKEKGDIPEGYSVSREKKERFSLILESASTNQTSMYLCATQRTSGRYEQYFGPGTRLTVT.

V gene TRBV10-2 combines with J gene TRBJ2-5; D unresolved. Germline loops: CDR1 WSHSY, CDR2 SAAADI. Trimming stripped 8 bases from V and 1 base from J, with 5 bases between. CDR3 size: 11 residues. CDR3 bases: TGCGCCAGCGGCTTCCAAGAGACCCAGTACTTC. It translates to CASGFQETQYF.

This chain uses TRBV11-2 with TRBJ2-1; D unclear. There are 12 residues in the CDR3. The V end was cut by 0 bases, the J end by 8 bases, with 5 bases between. Germline assignment: CDR1 SGHAT and CDR2 FQNNGV. CDR3 in DNA: TGTGCCAGCAGCTTAGATAGAGATGAGCAGTTCTTC. This gives the protein CASSLDRDEQFF.

The genes are TRBV29-1 and TRBJ1-2, with 7 bases fitting TRBD1. CDR1 SQVTM and CDR2 ANQGSEA come from the germline V gene. This CDR3 comprises 13 residues. V was clipped by 8 bases and J by 6 bases; unmatched bases: 12. CDR3 sequence: CSTISYRGDGYTF. CDR3 DNA: TGCAGCACGATATCTTACAGGGGTGATGGCTACACCTTC.

CDR3 nucleotide sequence: TGTGCCATCAGGGACCCGGGGGGGACCCAGTACTTC. Encoded protein: CAIRDPGGTQYF. The chain combines TRBV10-3 with TRBJ2-5; 7 bases line up with TRBD2. This CDR3 spans 12 amino acids. With V trimmed by 6 bases and J by 7 bases, 5 bases remained unmatched. From germline, CDR1 is ENHRY and CDR2 SYGVKD.